This T cell receptor (beta chain) was profiled in a study of T cell changes during pregnancy in multiple sclerosis. Assay: immunoSEQ multiplex PCR; the TCRdb copy retains only in-frame clones and omits some. The data hold tens of thousands of clones, with approximately 90% observed a single time. CDR1 is LNHDA and CDR2 is SQIVND in the germline V gene (reference sequence). This CDR3 has 17 amino acids. Unmatched junction bases numbered 9, after V lost 4 bases and J lost 1 base. The V and J genes are TRBV19 and TRBJ2-2, with 7 bases identical to TRBD2. Sequenced material: peripheral blood, taken before pregnancy. This receptor was taken from a female donor with multiple sclerosis, enrolled in a pregnancy study. The CDR3 nucleotides read TGTGCCAGTAGTAAATTGCGGGCTAGCGGGAACACCGGGGAGCTGTTTTTT. The encoded protein is CASSKLRASGNTGELFF.